The T cell receptor (beta chain) under discussion was sequenced for a study of shared clonotypes between healthy human individuals. Sequencing used immunoSEQ multiplex PCR; TCRdb keeps in-frame clones, though not all of them. The data contain 550,000 to 750,000 clones, around 90% of them singletons. CD45RO negativity and positive selection for CCR7 defined naive CD8 cells, a population that excluded terminally differentiated effector memory CD45RA+ cells. Study donors comprised healthy, HIV-negative adults devoid of recent acute infection or vaccination. Notes on the study in general: Inspection by rarefaction showed sorted-subset sequencing to be incomplete despite large depth.

In germline, CDR1 is SGHVS, CDR2 FNYEAQ. V gave up 5 bases and J gave up 4 bases; unmatched junction bases: 12. This CDR3 spans 16 amino acids. Notes on this clone: Its antigen is as yet unknown.

The V gene is TRBV7-6, the J gene TRBJ2-3, with 7 bases fitting TRBD2. This TCR was recovered from a man aged 25-45 years in good health. The sequenced sample was naive CD8+ T cells sorted from blood. As DNA, the CDR3 is TGTGCCAGCAGCCCCTGGGCTAGCGGTCGGCCAGATACGCAGTATTTT. This codes for CASSPWASGRPDTQYF.